The rows below give T cell receptor beta chains drawn from one sample of a study of shared clonotypes between healthy human individuals. Assay used: immunoSEQ multiplex PCR; TCRdb lists only in-frame clones, some missing. The sample contains about 2.3 million clones, less than 95% of which appear only once. Material: naive CD4+ T cells from PBMCs. Receptors originate from a young man in good health. Some clones in this sample may be carry-over from other donors' samples. Both conserved end residues are part of each CDR3. D genes are given only for firm matches. Expanded clones are given a class, and other clones once, few, many or no size at all.

size	V	J	D	DNA	CDR3
NA	TRBV28	TRBJ1-5	NA	TGTGCCAGCAGTTTAGGGCAGGGAAGCAATCAGCCCCAGCATTTT	CASSLGQGSNQPQHF
NA	TRBV10-2	TRBJ1-5	NA	TGCGCCAGCAGTGAGTCCTCGACGTCTAGCAATCAGCCCCAGCATTTT	CASSESSTSSNQPQHF
NA	TRBV18	TRBJ1-5	TRBD1	TGTGCCAGCTCCCCAGGGGGCAGGGGCGTTGGTCAGCCCCAGCATTTT	CASSPGGRGVGQPQHF
NA	TRBV5-6	TRBJ2-5	TRBD1	TGTGCCAGCAGCTTGGCCACAGGGGGCGATCGGTCCGCCCAGTACTTC	CASSLATGGDRSAQYF
NA	TRBV30	TRBJ2-1	NA	TGTGCCTGGAGTTTGCTCTCGGTGGACAATGAGCAGTTCTTC	CAWSLLSVDNEQFF
NA	TRBV7-2	TRBJ1-5	TRBD1	TGTGCCAGCAGCGGGACAGGGGGCGTTCAGCCCCAGCATTTT	CASSGTGGVQPQHF
once	TRBV30	TRBJ1-3	NA	TGTGCCTGGAGTTCCCCACAGGGACGGCCTGGAAACACCATATATTTT	CAWSSPQGRPGNTIYF
NA	TRBV5-1	TRBJ1-3	TRBD1	TGCGCCAGCAGCTTGGAACAGGGGGCCCACACCATATATTTT	CASSLEQGAHTIYF
NA	TRBV14	TRBJ2-3	NA	TGTGCCAGCAGCCAAGATGTCATGGCGCAGTATTTT	CASSQDVMAQYF
NA	TRBV15	TRBJ1-1	NA	TGTGCCACCGCTTCCAGGGAAAACACTGAAGCTTTCTTT	CATASRENTEAFF
NA	TRBV6-6	TRBJ1-2	NA	TGTGCCAGCAGTCCCGACCGATCCGGAGGTTATGGCTACACCTTC	CASSPDRSGGYGYTF
once	TRBV2	TRBJ2-1	NA	TGTGCCAGCAGTGATCGAAGCGCCTTAGGCTCCTACAATGAGCAGTTCTTC	CASSDRSALGSYNEQFF
NA	TRBV29-1	TRBJ2-1	TRBD2	TGCAGCGTTGAACGGGGCGGGAGAGATAGTGAGCAGTTCTTC	CSVERGGRDSEQFF
NA	TRBV14	TRBJ1-3	NA	TGTGCCAGCAGCCAAGACTCCTGGCGTGGAAACACCATATATTTT	CASSQDSWRGNTIYF
NA	TRBV6-1	TRBJ1-1	NA	TGTGCCTCCGGGGGAAGGTTAATGAACACTGAAGCTTTCTTT	CASGGRLMNTEAFF
NA	TRBV5-1	TRBJ2-3	TRBD2	TGCGCCAGCAGCTTGGCCCTAGCGGGAGGTATAAGCACAGATACGCAGTATTTT	CASSLALAGGISTDTQYF
NA	TRBV20-1	TRBJ2-7	NA	TGCAGTGCAGACAGATCCTACGAGCAGTACTTC	CSADRSYEQYF
few	TRBV2	TRBJ1-1	NA	TGTGCCAGTGCATCAGGGCCGGGAGTAGAAGCTTTCTTT	CASASGPGVEAFF
NA	TRBV6-5	TRBJ1-1	NA	TGTGCCAGCAGTTTTGGAGGCTCGAGGACTGAAGCTTTCTTT	CASSFGGSRTEAFF
NA	TRBV7-8	TRBJ2-3	NA	TGTGCCAGCAGCTTTAGACTAGTGGGCACAGATACGCAGTATTTT	CASSFRLVGTDTQYF
once	TRBV4-2	TRBJ2-7	TRBD2	TGTGCCAGCAGCCAAGGTATAGCGGGAGCCCTATACGAGCAGTACTTC	CASSQGIAGALYEQYF
NA	TRBV6-1	TRBJ2-1	TRBD1	TGTGCCAGCAGATCCGGGACAGACTACTACAATGAGCAGTTCTTC	CASRSGTDYYNEQFF
NA	TRBV30	TRBJ2-3	NA	TGTGCCTGGAGTGTAATGTCAACGGGGGGCGGTACGCAGTATTTT	CAWSVMSTGGGTQYF
once	TRBV28	TRBJ1-1	TRBD1	TGTGCCAGCAGTTCTGGGGACAGGGGCTCAGGGGATAGGACTGAAGCTTTCTTT	CASSSGDRGSGDRTEAFF
NA	TRBV25-1	TRBJ2-3	TRBD1	TGTGCCAGCAGTGAGTACAGGGGGCAATATGATACGCAGTATTTT	CASSEYRGQYDTQYF
NA	TRBV9	TRBJ2-7	TRBD2	TGTGCCAGCAGCGCTAGCGGGAGGGCCGGGGAGCAGTACTTC	CASSASGRAGEQYF
NA	TRBV5-1	TRBJ2-1	TRBD1	TGCGCCAGCAGCCTGACAGGGGGGGCCTACAATGAGCAGTTCTTC	CASSLTGGAYNEQFF
once	TRBV7-9	TRBJ1-1	NA	TGTGCCAGCAGCTCAAACAGGGTCACTGAAGCTTTCTTT	CASSSNRVTEAFF
once	TRBV18	TRBJ1-1	TRBD1	TGTGCCAGCTCCCCCGGACAGGGGGCGAGCACTGAAGCTTTCTTT	CASSPGQGASTEAFF
NA	TRBV28	TRBJ1-5	NA	TGTGCCAGCACCTTCGGAGGGAGCAATCAGCCCCAGCATTTT	CASTFGGSNQPQHF
few	TRBV5-1	TRBJ2-3	NA	TGCGCCAGCAGCCCCGTCGGAGCCACAGATACGCAGTATTTT	CASSPVGATDTQYF
NA	TRBV5-8	TRBJ2-7	TRBD2	TGTGCCAGCAGCTCGCCGGGACTAGCGGAAATTTCCTACGAGCAGTACTTC	CASSSPGLAEISYEQYF
NA	TRBV6-5	TRBJ2-2	NA	TGTGCCAGCAGTTACGCGAACACCGGGGAGCTGTTTTTT	CASSYANTGELFF
NA	TRBV10-1	TRBJ2-3	NA	TGCGCCAGCAGTCCCGGGGGCACAGATACGCAGTATTTT	CASSPGGTDTQYF
NA	TRBV7-9	TRBJ1-2	TRBD1	TGTGCCAGCAGCCAACCAGACAGGGGACATGGCTACACCTTC	CASSQPDRGHGYTF
NA	TRBV6-1	TRBJ1-1	NA	TGTGCCAGCAGTGGGATGTCGAGAATCCCCGAAGCTTTCTTT	CASSGMSRIPEAFF
NA	TRBV5-5	TRBJ2-5	NA	TGTGCCAGCAGCTTGGCCCGGGTTCAAGAGACCCAGTACTTC	CASSLARVQETQYF
NA	TRBV14	TRBJ2-2	TRBD2	TGTGCCAGCAGCCAGAGGACTAGCGGAAACACCGGGGAGCTGTTTTTT	CASSQRTSGNTGELFF
NA	TRBV5-1	TRBJ2-2	NA	TGCGCCAGCAGCTTGGTCGGGCGGCAAGGCACCGGGGAGCTGTTTTTT	CASSLVGRQGTGELFF
NA	TRBV10-2	TRBJ1-3	NA	TGCGCCAGCAGTGGTCTGGGGGGTGGAAACACCATATATTTT	CASSGLGGGNTIYF
NA	TRBV28	TRBJ1-5	TRBD1	TGTGCCAGCAGTCAGGGGGGCGCTAATCAGCCCCAGCATTTT	CASSQGGANQPQHF
NA	TRBV5-1	TRBJ1-2	NA	TGCGCCAGCAGCTTGGGGGAAGGCGCTAATTACACCTTC	CASSLGEGANYTF
NA	TRBV13	TRBJ1-6	NA	TGTGCCAGCAGCTTAAGCTATTCACCCCTCCACTTT	CASSLSYSPLHF
NA	TRBV2	TRBJ2-5	NA	TGTGCCAGCAGTGTTGGGGAACTAATATCCCTACCTACCCAGTACTTC	CASSVGELISLPTQYF
NA	TRBV27	TRBJ1-2	NA	TGTGCCAGCAGTTCGACGGGCCTTTATGGCTACACCTTC	CASSSTGLYGYTF
NA	TRBV6-6	TRBJ2-2	NA	TGTGCCAGCAGTTTCCCCGCGGGCGGGGAGCTGTTTTTT	CASSFPAGGELFF
NA	TRBV11-2	TRBJ2-1	TRBD2	TGTGCCAGCAGCTTAGAGGGGACTAGCGGGAGGGATGAGCAGTTCTTC	CASSLEGTSGRDEQFF
NA	TRBV18	TRBJ1-1	TRBD1	TGTGCCAGCTCACAAACAGGGGTCGGCACTGAAGCTTTCTTT	CASSQTGVGTEAFF
NA	TRBV11-2	TRBJ2-1	NA	TGTGCCAGCAGCTTCCTCTTGGGGCCGTACAATGAGCAGTTCTTC	CASSFLLGPYNEQFF
NA	TRBV27	TRBJ1-2	NA	TGTGCCGGAGACCGGGACTTATCTGGCTACACCTTC	CAGDRDLSGYTF
NA	TRBV11-2	TRBJ2-1	TRBD1	TGTGCCAGCAGCTTACTCGGACAGGGGGCATTTAACTACAATGAGCAGTTCTTC	CASSLLGQGAFNYNEQFF
NA	TRBV2	TRBJ1-5	TRBD1	TGTGCCAGCAAGATACAGGGGGCAGTTAATCAGCCCCAGCATTTT	CASKIQGAVNQPQHF
once	TRBV4-2	TRBJ2-3	NA	TGTGCCAGCAGCCGCACTGTAGAGAGGACAGATACGCAGTATTTT	CASSRTVERTDTQYF
NA	TRBV11-2	TRBJ2-7	NA	TGTGCCAGCAGCTTATTGTGGAGGGTTGGGGGCTCCTACGAGCAGTACTTC	CASSLLWRVGGSYEQYF
NA	TRBV18	TRBJ2-5	NA	TGTGCCAGCTCACCGGACAGAGAAGAGACCCAGTACTTC	CASSPDREETQYF
NA	TRBV7-9	TRBJ2-2	NA	TGTGCCAGCAGCTTAGAGCCCGGCGGGGAGCTGTTTTTT	CASSLEPGGELFF
NA	TRBV10-3	TRBJ2-5	TRBD2	TGTGCCATCAGTGATAGAGCGGGAGGGGAAGAGACCCAGTACTTC	CAISDRAGGEETQYF
NA	TRBV11-2	TRBJ2-7	NA	TGTGCCAGCAGCTTCTCGTCCAGCGCATCCTACGAGCAGTACTTC	CASSFSSSASYEQYF
NA	TRBV7-3	TRBJ1-1	NA	TGTGCCAGCAGCTTAGAGGTGAGCACTGAAGCTTTCTTT	CASSLEVSTEAFF